The TCR beta chain described here comes from a study of blood T cell repertoires in COVID-19. On the study more broadly: Acute and convalescent COVID-19 samples came from the United States, Italy and Spain. PBMCs, B-cell-depleted T cells, or T cells were the source of the cDNA or gDNA that made up the material.

As handled by the study authors: How many nucleated cells were present was estimated from reference gene primer amplification. The protocol was immunoSEQ multiplex PCR, while the TCRdb copy is restricted to in-frame clones and leaves out a portion. The V and J calls and the clone size are those of that table, but D and trimming were determined from the DNA. The data show about 170,000 clones, with 82% seen just once and 10% held by the top ten. The CDR3 extends over 13 amino acids. Trimming removed 6 bases from V and 4 bases from J; junction bases left unmatched: 5. Germline V gene sequence: CDR1 SGHDT, CDR2 YYEEEE.

Sequences were obtained from peripheral blood. V is TRBV5-6 and J is TRBJ1-1; 8 bases align to TRBD1. This receptor was identified in a woman aged 80 or over with active or convalescent COVID-19. The CDR3 sequence is CASILTGGTEAFF. In DNA form, the CDR3 reads TGTGCCAGCATCCTAACAGGGGGCACTGAAGCTTTCTTT.